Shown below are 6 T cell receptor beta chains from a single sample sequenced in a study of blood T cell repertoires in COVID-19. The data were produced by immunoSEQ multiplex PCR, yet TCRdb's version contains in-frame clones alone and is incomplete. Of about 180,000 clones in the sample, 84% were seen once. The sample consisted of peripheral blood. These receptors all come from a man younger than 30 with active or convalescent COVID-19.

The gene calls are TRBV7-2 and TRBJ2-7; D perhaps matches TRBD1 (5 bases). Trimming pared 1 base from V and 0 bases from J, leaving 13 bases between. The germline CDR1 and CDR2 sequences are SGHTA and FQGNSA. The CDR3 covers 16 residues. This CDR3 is CASSLDRGTSSYEQYF. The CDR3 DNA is TGTGCCAGCAGCTTAGATAGGGGTACGAGCTCCTACGAGCAGTACTTC. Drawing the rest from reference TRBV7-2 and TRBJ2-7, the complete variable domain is GAGVSQSPSNKVTEKGKDVELRCDPISGHTALYWYRQSLGQGLEFLIYFQGNSAPDKSGLPSDRFSAERTGGSVSTLTIQRTQQEDSAVYLCASSLDRGTSSYEQYFGPGTRLTVT.

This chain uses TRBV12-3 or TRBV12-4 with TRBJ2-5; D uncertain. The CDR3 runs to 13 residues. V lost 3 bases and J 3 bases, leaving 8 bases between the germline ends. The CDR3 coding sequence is TGTGCCAGCAGTTTGGGCTTAAAAGAGACCCAGTACTTC. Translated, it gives CASSLGLKETQYF.

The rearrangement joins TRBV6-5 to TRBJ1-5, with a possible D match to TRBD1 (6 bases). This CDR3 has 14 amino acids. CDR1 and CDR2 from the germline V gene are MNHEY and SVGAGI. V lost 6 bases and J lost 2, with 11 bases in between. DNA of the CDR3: TGTGCCAGCAGCTGGGACAAAGGCAATCAGCCCCAGCATTTT. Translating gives CASSWDKGNQPQHF.

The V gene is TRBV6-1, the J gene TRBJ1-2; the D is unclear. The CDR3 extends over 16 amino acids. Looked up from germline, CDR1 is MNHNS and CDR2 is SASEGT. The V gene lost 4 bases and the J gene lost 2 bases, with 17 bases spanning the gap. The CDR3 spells CASSAAVMSSNYGYTF. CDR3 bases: TGTGCCAGCAGTGCCGCGGTTATGAGTTCGAACTATGGCTACACCTTC.

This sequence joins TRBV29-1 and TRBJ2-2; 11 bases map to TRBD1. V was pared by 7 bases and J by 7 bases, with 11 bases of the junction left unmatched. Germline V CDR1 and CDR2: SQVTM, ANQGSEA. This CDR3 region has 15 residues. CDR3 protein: CSEYSGTGGHGELFF. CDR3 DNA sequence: TGCAGCGAATACTCCGGGACAGGGGGTCACGGGGAGCTGTTTTTT.

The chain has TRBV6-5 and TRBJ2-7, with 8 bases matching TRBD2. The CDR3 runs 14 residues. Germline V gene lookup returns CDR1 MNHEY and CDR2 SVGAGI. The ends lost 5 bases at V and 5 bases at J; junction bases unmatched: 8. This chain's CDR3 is CASSPSGSSHEQYF. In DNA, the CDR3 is TGTGCCAGCAGTCCCAGCGGGAGTTCCCACGAGCAGTACTTC.